Listed here is a single T cell receptor beta chain. CDR3 length equals 13 residues. Trimming took 9 bases from V and 1 from J; bases not matched to a gene: 2. Germline CDR1 SGHTA, CDR2 FQGTGA. Original methodology: Researchers report that nucleated cell counts were estimated from reference gene primer amplification. The protocol was immunoSEQ multiplex PCR, while the TCRdb copy is restricted to in-frame clones and leaves out a portion. V and J calls and clone size are as listed in that table; D and trimming were resolved from the DNA. The sample lists approximately 85,000 clones, 90% occurring once. This specimen belongs to a study of blood T cell repertoires in COVID-19. Across the study: The origin of the acute and convalescent COVID-19 samples was the United States, Italy and Spain. T cells, B-cell-depleted T cells, or PBMCs provided the cDNA or gDNA that served as material.

The TCR sequence derives from a woman in her forties or fifties in a cohort sampled during active COVID-19. The specimen sequenced was peripheral blood. J is TRBJ1-1 and V is TRBV7-3; 10 bases agree with TRBD1. This CDR3 is CASRQGANTEAFF. The CDR3 DNA sequence: TGTGCCAGTCGACAGGGGGCGAACACTGAAGCTTTCTTT. Supplemented by reference TRBV7-3 and TRBJ1-1, the full variable domain reads GAGVSQTPSNKVTEKGKYVELRCDPISGHTALYWYRQSLGQGPEFLIYFQGTGAADDSGLPNDRFFAVRPEGSVSTLKIQRTERGDSAVYLCASRQGANTEAFFGQGTRLTVV.